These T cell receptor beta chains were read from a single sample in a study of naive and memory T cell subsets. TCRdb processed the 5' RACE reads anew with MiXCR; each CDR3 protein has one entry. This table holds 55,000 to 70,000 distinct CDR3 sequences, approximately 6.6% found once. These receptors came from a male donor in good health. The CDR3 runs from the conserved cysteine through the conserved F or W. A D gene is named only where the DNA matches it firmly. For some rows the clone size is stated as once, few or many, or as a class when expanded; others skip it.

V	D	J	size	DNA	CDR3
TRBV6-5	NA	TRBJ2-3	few	TGTGCCAGCAGTTACCGTCCCCAGGGAGGAGGCACAGATACGCAGTATTTT	CASSYRPQGGGTDTQYF
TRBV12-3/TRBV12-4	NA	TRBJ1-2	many	TGTGCCAGCAGCCTTCCACCTAACTATGGCTACACCTTC	CASSLPPNYGYTF
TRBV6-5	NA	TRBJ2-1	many	TGTGCCAGCAGTTACCGGCACCACAATGAGCAGTTCTTC	CASSYRHHNEQFF
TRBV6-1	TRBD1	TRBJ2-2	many	TGTGCCAGCAGTTCAGGGGGTGGAACCGGGGAGCTGTTTTTT	CASSSGGGTGELFF
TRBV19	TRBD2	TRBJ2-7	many	TGTGCCAGTAGTCCAACGGTACTAGCGGGAGACGAGCAGTACTTC	CASSPTVLAGDEQYF
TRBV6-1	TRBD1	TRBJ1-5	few	TGTGCCAGCAGTGTAAGGGACAGGCAATCGGGGTGGGGGCAGCCCCAGCATTTT	CASSVRDRQSGWGQPQHF
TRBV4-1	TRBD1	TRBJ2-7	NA	TGCGCCAGCAGCCCCGACAGGGGGGAGTACGAGCAGTACTTC	CASSPDRGEYEQYF
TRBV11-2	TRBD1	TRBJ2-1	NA	TGTGCCAGCAGCTTCGGACAGGGGAATGAGCAGTTCTTC	CASSFGQGNEQFF
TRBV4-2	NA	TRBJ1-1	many	TGTGCCAGCAGCCAAGATTTAGAGGGCCTGCCTACTGAAGCTTTCTTT	CASSQDLEGLPTEAFF
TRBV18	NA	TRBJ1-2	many	TGTGCCAGCTCACCCGAGGCCGAGTGGGGCTACACCTTC	CASSPEAEWGYTF
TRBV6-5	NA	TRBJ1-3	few	TGTGCCAGCAGTTACTCGATATATAGGAGTGGCTCTGGAAACACCATATATTTT	CASSYSIYRSGSGNTIYF
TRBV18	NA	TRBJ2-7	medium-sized	TGTGCCAGCTCAACCGGCGGAGGAGGCCGCAACGAGCAGTACTTC	CASSTGGGGRNEQYF
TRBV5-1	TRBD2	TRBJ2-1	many	TGCGCCAGCAGCTCAGGACTAGCGGGGTACAATGAGCAGTTCTTC	CASSSGLAGYNEQFF
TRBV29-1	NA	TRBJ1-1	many	TGCAGCGTTTTACAGATGAACACTGAAGCTTTCTTT	CSVLQMNTEAFF
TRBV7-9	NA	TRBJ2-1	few	TGTGCCAGCAGCTCCTCGTGGGGAGATGAGCAGTTCTTC	CASSSSWGDEQFF
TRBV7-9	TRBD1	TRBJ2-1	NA	TGTGCCAGCAGCCCCAGGGGGAGTTCCTACAATGAGCAGTTCTTC	CASSPRGSSYNEQFF
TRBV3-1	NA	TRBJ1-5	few	TGTGCCAGCAGCCAAGTAGGAGGTCAGCCCCAGCATTTT	CASSQVGGQPQHF
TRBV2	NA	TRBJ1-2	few	TGTGCCAGCAGCGTACGGGGGATCTATGGCTACACCTTC	CASSVRGIYGYTF
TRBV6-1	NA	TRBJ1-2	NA	TGTGCCAGCAGTGTAAGGGAGAACGATGGCTACACCTTC	CASSVRENDGYTF
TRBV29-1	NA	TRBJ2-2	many	TGCAGCGTTGCAGGTCAACTGAACACCGGGGAGCTGTTTTTT	CSVAGQLNTGELFF
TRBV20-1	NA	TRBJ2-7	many	TGCAGTGCCCGGCTCGAGCTTCTCCTCTACGAGCAGTACTTC	CSARLELLLYEQYF
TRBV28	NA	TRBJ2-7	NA	TGTGCCAGCAGTTTCCCTAGAGACTACGAGCAGTACTTC	CASSFPRDYEQYF
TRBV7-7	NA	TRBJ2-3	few	TGTGCCAGCAATTGGGTTGCAGATACGCAGTATTTT	CASNWVADTQYF
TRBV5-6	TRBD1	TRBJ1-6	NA	TGTGCCAGCAGCTCCGGACAGGGCCTCCCACCCCTCCACTTT	CASSSGQGLPPLHF
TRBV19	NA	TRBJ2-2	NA	TGTGCCAGTATTAAGGGGCGTGAGCTGTTTTTT	CASIKGRELFF
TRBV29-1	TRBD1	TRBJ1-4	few	TGCAGCGTTTCGAGACAGGGGTTTCTTGAAAAACTGTTTTTT	CSVSRQGFLEKLFF
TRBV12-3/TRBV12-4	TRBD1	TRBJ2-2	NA	TGTGCCAGCAGGGTGACAGGGGCAGCGAACACCGGGGAGCTGTTTTTT	CASRVTGAANTGELFF
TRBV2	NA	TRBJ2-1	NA	TGTGCCAGCAGGAAGGGGGTTTCGAGCCTGAATGAGCAGTTCTTC	CASRKGVSSLNEQFF
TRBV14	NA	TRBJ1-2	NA	TGTGCCAGCAGCCAGTTCTCCGGGACGATCGGCTACACCTTC	CASSQFSGTIGYTF
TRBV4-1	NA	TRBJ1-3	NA	TGCGCCAGCAGCCAAGGTTGGGGGTTAAGTGGAAACACCATATATTTT	CASSQGWGLSGNTIYF
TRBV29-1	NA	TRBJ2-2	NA	TGCAGCGTTGAGGCCGGCGGGACACCTTACACCGGGGAGCTGTTTTTT	CSVEAGGTPYTGELFF
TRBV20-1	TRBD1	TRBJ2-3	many	TGCAGTGCTAGTCGCCGGGACAGGGACACAGATACGCAGTATTTT	CSASRRDRDTDTQYF
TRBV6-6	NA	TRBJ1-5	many	TGTGTTACTCGATTGTCGAGCAATCAGCCCCAGCATTTT	CVTRLSSNQPQHF
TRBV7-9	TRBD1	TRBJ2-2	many	TGTGCCAGCAGCTTAATATTGACAGGGGGGAAATCGAACACCGGGGAGCTGTTTTTT	CASSLILTGGKSNTGELFF
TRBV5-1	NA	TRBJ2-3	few	TGCGCCAGCAGCTTACGGGCCGCGAGAGGGAACACAGATACGCAGTATTTT	CASSLRAARGNTDTQYF
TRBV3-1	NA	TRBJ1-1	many	TGTGCCAGCAGCCTCATTGGGGCTGAAGCTTTCTTT	CASSLIGAEAFF